The present T cell receptor (beta chain) was sequenced within a study of T cells in Graves' hyperthyroidism and ophthalmopathy. Not enrolled were patients with uncontrolled infection, other autoimmune disease, pregnancy or lactation. Together with thyroid ultrasound, orbital computed tomography, serum thyroxine and TRAb, clinical symptoms were used for diagnoses. TCR beta CDR3 regions were amplified from RNA. A first-round RT-PCR of the TCR CDR3 used the HTBI primer set. TCRdb independently ran MiXCR on the multiplex PCR reads; one entry per CDR3 protein. In the table there are about 640,000 distinct CDR3 sequences, about 45% of which are singletons. Study-level results: Blood held most thyroid clonotypes expanded above 0.001 frequency.

This clonotype was counted at least ten times. The antigen remains undetermined. Sample: peripheral blood or thyroid tissue (not recorded which). This TCR derives from an adult man with Graves' disease, either hyperthyroidism or ophthalmopathy (not recorded which).

This CDR3 is CSAWVGETQYF. The CDR3 region has the DNA TGCAGTGCCTGGGTCGGAGAGACCCAGTACTTC. The rearrangement joins TRBV20-1 to TRBJ2-5, with D unclear. V dropped 6 bases and J dropped 4 bases, with 9 bases sitting between them. The CDR3 covers 11 residues. The V gene's germline CDR1 is DFQATT and CDR2 SNEGSKA (reference sequence).